These 16 T cell receptor beta chains were sequenced from one sample in a study of vaccination effects on CD4 cells after COVID-19 (dated 2022 in TCRdb). These receptors lack a known antigen. Library creation used the immunoSEQ multiplex PCR assay. TCRdb obtained this table from immuneACCESS and retained in-frame rearrangements with V and J assigned. These tables miss some clones; where compared with another copy, unresolved V genes account for less than half of the shortfall, and the remainder is unexplained. This sample comprises approximately 60,000 clones, 78% of them detected only once. The ten largest clones capture about 4.5% of the sample. After less than eleven days of culture, CD4+ T cells were isolated with the EasySep CD4+ T cell isolation kit. Two doses of either the BNT162b2 or the mRNA-1273 mRNA SARS-CoV-2 vaccine were administered to participants. Sample: CD4+ T cells from PBMCs cultured without peptide, taken after COVID-19 vaccination. The receptors originated from a human donor who received a COVID-19 vaccine.

The CDR3 coding sequence is TGTGCCAGCAGCGTAGGCCAAGGAGCCTATGGCTACACCTTC. Protein product: CASSVGQGAYGYTF. The rearrangement links TRBV9 to TRBJ1-2; the D is unclear. Germline V gene sequence: CDR1 SGDLS, CDR2 YYNGEE. V lost 0 bases and J lost 4, with 10 bases in between. The CDR3 runs to 14 residues.

By its share, this clone is medium-sized. The J gene is TRBJ1-2, the V gene TRBV7-2; TRBD1 matches 7 bases. The CDR3 spans 14 residues. Germline V gene data show CDR1 as SGHTA and CDR2 as FQGNSA. Losses at the gene ends were 1 base for V and 5 bases for J; bases not matched to a gene: 4. CDR3 loop: CASSLEAGGYGYTF. The CDR3 DNA sequence: TGTGCCAGCAGCTTAGAAGCAGGGGGGTATGGCTACACCTTC.

Of note for this clone: Different DNA sequences within this sample yield the same CDR3. The rearrangement uses TRBV28 and TRBJ1-2; maybe TRBD1 (5 bases). The length of the CDR3 is 13 residues. Deletions cut 1 base from V and 4 bases from J, with 7 bases between. Germline V lookup: CDR1 MDHEN, CDR2 SYDVKM. The CDR3 DNA is TGTGCCAGCAGTTTATCGACAGCCTATGGCTACACCTTC. It is translated as CASSLSTAYGYTF.

This clone qualifies as medium-sized. Other nucleotide sequences in the sample specify the same CDR3. The rearrangement joins TRBV6-6 to TRBJ1-6, with TRBD1 matching 8 bases. The CDR3 has 14 residues. CDR1 is MNHNY, CDR2 SVGAGI, per germline (reference sequence). V lost 4 bases to trimming and J lost 10 bases; unmatched junction nucleotides: 6. In DNA form, the CDR3 reads TGTGCCAGCAGTTCCGGACAGGGAGGGTCACCCCTCCACTTT. Encoded protein: CASSSGQGGSPLHF.

The J gene is TRBJ1-2, the V gene TRBV6-5; tentative D call: TRBD1 (5 bases). V lost 4 bases to trimming and J lost 8 bases, with 14 bases between them. CDR3 length equals 13 residues. CDR1 and CDR2 (germline): MNHEY, SVGAGI. The chain's CDR3 is CASSLGVGRGYTF. The CDR3 region has the DNA TGTGCCAGCAGTTTGGGGGTGGGCCGGGGCTACACCTTC.

The chain employs TRBV12-3 or TRBV12-4 and TRBJ1-2; D remains ambiguous. The V end lost 2 bases, the J end lost 8 bases, and 9 bases lay between the germline ends. The CDR3 is 12 amino acids. The CDR3 sequence is CASSLRPAGYTF. The CDR3 DNA reads TGTGCCAGCAGTTTAAGACCAGCCGGCTACACCTTC.

CDR3 protein: CSAARGGRGEAFF. The CDR3 nucleotides read TGCAGCGCCGCCCGGGGGGGCAGGGGTGAAGCTTTCTTT. V is TRBV29-1 and J is TRBJ1-1, with D possibly being TRBD1 (6 bases). V was trimmed by 7 bases and J by 7 bases, leaving 19 bases between them. Germline CDR1 and CDR2: SQVTM and ANQGSEA. The CDR3 length is 13 residues.

This chain joins TRBV19 and TRBJ1-2, with 9 bases that match TRBD1. After removal of 3 bases from V and 4 bases from J, the junction contained 6 bases not matched to a gene. The CDR3 consists of 15 residues. Germline CDR1 is LNHDA and CDR2 is SQIVND (reference sequence). The CDR3 DNA reads as TGTGCCAGTAGTATCGGGACAGGGTATAGCTATGGCTACACCTTC. Amino acids: CASSIGTGYSYGYTF.

The chain recombines TRBV30 with TRBJ1-5; tentative D call: TRBD1 (6 bases). V lost 5 bases and J lost 4, with 15 bases in between. Germline CDR1 GTSNPN, CDR2 SVGIG (reference sequence). CDR3 length: 14 amino acids. The DNA of the CDR3 is TGTGCCTGGCAGGGGCACGGCCCAAATCAGCCCCAGCATTTT. Translated: CAWQGHGPNQPQHF.

The genes are TRBV6-5 and TRBJ1-2; D not resolved. V was pared by 4 bases and J by 7 bases, with 19 bases between. CDR1 and CDR2 (germline): MNHEY, SVGAGI. The CDR3 has 15 amino acids. CDR3 sequence: CASSSPPPPPGGYTF. The CDR3 DNA reads as TGTGCCAGCAGTTCCCCGCCTCCTCCCCCGGGTGGCTACACCTTC.

The chain carries TRBV6-6 and TRBJ1-5; D gene uncertain. The CDR3 consists of 11 residues. Per the germline V gene, CDR1 is MNHNY and CDR2 is SVGAGI (reference sequence). V shed 8 bases and J shed 7 bases, with 9 bases lying between them. The CDR3 protein is CASGQVQPQHF. As DNA, the CDR3 is TGTGCCAGCGGTCAGGTACAGCCCCAGCATTTT.

V gene TRBV4-1 combines with J gene TRBJ2-6; TRBD1 matches 9 bases. Germline CDR1 is MGHRA and CDR2 is YSYEKL. V dropped 2 bases and J dropped 4; count of bases not matched to a gene: 15. The CDR3 spans 20 residues. This CDR3 is CASSQTRDRVASGGANVLTF. The CDR3, as DNA: TGCGCCAGCAGCCAAACCCGGGACAGGGTTGCCTCGGGGGGGGCCAACGTCCTGACTTTC.

The J gene is TRBJ1-3, the V gene TRBV11-2; no clear D gene. The germline V and J ends were trimmed by 1 base and 0 bases, with 7 bases remaining between them. From germline, CDR1 is SGHAT and CDR2 FQNNGV. The CDR3 consists of 15 residues. Here the CDR3 DNA reads TGTGCCAGCAGCTTAGCCCGGAACTCTGGAAACACCATATATTTT. This encodes CASSLARNSGNTIYF. Based on the CDR3 plus reference TRBV11-2 and TRBJ1-3, the full variable domain is EAGVAQSPRYKIIEKRQSVAFWCNPISGHATLYWYQQILGQGPKLLIQFQNNGVVDDSQLPKDRFSAERLKGVDSTLKIQPAKLEDSAVYLCASSLARNSGNTIYFGEGSWLTVV.

This chain joins TRBV19 and TRBJ1-5, with D possibly matching TRBD1 (6 bases). Between the trimmed V and J ends, which lost 3 bases and 9 bases, there was a span of 12 bases. The germline gives CDR1 LNHDA, CDR2 SQIVND (reference sequence). The CDR3 spans 13 residues. The CDR3 bases are TGTGCCAGTAGTATGGGGGGGCCAGGGCCCCAGCATTTT. Amino acid sequence: CASSMGGPGPQHF.

This chain uses TRBV7-9 with TRBJ2-2; D possibly corresponds to TRBD1 (6 bases). Per the germline V gene, CDR1 is SEHNR and CDR2 is FQNEAQ (reference sequence). The CDR3 is 18 amino acids. The germline V and J ends were trimmed by 5 bases and 7 bases, with 26 bases remaining between them. The CDR3 region is CASSQGTWVGKPGGELFF. DNA for the CDR3: TGTGCCAGCAGCCAAGGGACATGGGTCGGGAAGCCGGGCGGGGAGCTGTTTTTT.

The chain carries TRBV29-1 and TRBJ1-1; D is uncertain. The V and J ends lost 7 bases and 4 bases respectively, with 16 bases between them. Germline V CDR1 and CDR2: SQVTM, ANQGSEA. CDR3 length: 13 residues. The CDR3 spells CSAARTVGTEAFF. CDR3 coding DNA: TGCAGCGCCGCGCGGACCGTCGGCACTGAAGCTTTCTTT.